Shown below are 12 T cell receptor beta chains from a single sample sequenced in a study of cytomegalovirus exposure and HLA in healthy donors. This PCR relied on a set of 60 Vbeta primers and 13 Jbeta primers. Sequencing was performed with immunoSEQ multiplex PCR; in TCRdb, only in-frame clones are kept and a portion is missing. The repertoire holds roughly 200,000 clones, with just over 75% as singletons. Input material: PBMCs. The source of these receptors is a man in his thirties or forties in good health and CMV-seronegative.

This chain connects TRBV5-4 to TRBJ2-7, with 14 nucleotides matching TRBD2. Germline-derived CDR1 and CDR2 are SGHNT and YYREEE (reference sequence). The CDR3 extends over 15 amino acids. V gave up 4 bases and J gave up 6 bases; unmatched junction bases: 6. CDR3 bases: TGTGCCAGCAGCGGTCCGGGACTAGCGGGAGTCGAGCAGTACTTC. Translating it yields CASSGPGLAGVEQYF.

This sequence joins TRBV18 and TRBJ2-1, with TRBD2 matching over 7 bases. J lost 1 base, V lost 1 base, and 4 bases had no gene match. Germline V CDR1 and CDR2: KGHSH, LQKENI. There are 16 residues in the CDR3. The CDR3 reads CASSPREGWSYNEQFF. CDR3 DNA: TGTGCCAGCTCACCACGGGAGGGCTGGTCCTACAATGAGCAGTTCTTC.

This chain connects TRBV5-6 to TRBJ2-7; 9 bases are a match to TRBD2. CDR3 size: 15 residues. Germline CDR1 reads SGHDT; CDR2 reads YYEEEE. The J segment lost 6 bases and the V segment lost 0 bases, leaving 7 bases of the junction unmatched. The CDR3 sequence: CASSLVRGRAGEQYF. The CDR3 DNA reads as TGTGCCAGCAGCTTGGTGCGCGGGAGGGCCGGCGAGCAGTACTTC.

A few counts support this clone. The chain carries TRBV19 and TRBJ2-7; TRBD1 is a possible D gene (5 bases). Trimming removed 5 bases at V and 4 bases at J, with 12 bases between. The CDR3 length is 13 residues. The germline gives CDR1 LNHDA, CDR2 SQIVND (reference sequence). This CDR3 is CASSLNQGYEQYF. CDR3 nucleotide sequence: TGTGCCAGTAGTTTGAATCAGGGATACGAGCAGTACTTC.

This sequence joins TRBV5-1 and TRBJ2-5; weak D call: TRBD2 (5 bases). The CDR3 consists of 14 residues. The ends were cut back, 0 bases at V and 5 bases at J, with 11 bases in the middle. Germline CDR1 SGHRS, CDR2 YFSETQ. The CDR3 sequence is CASSLVGSGETQYF. DNA of the CDR3: TGCGCCAGCAGCTTGGTGGGATCGGGGGAGACCCAGTACTTC.

The rearrangement joins TRBV20-1 to TRBJ2-3; 9 bases map to TRBD1. CDR1 DFQATT and CDR2 SNEGSKA come from the germline V gene (reference sequence). Trimming cost V 4 bases and J 9 bases; bases outside gene matches: 2. This CDR3 has 11 amino acids. Here the CDR3 DNA reads TGCAGTGCTACCGGGACAGGGACGCAGTATTTT. Its translation: CSATGTGTQYF.

The rearrangement links TRBV29-1 to TRBJ2-1, with TRBD2 matching 8 bases. The CDR3 contains 14 residues. Per germline, CDR1 SQVTM and CDR2 ANQGSEA. Losses at the gene ends were 3 bases for V and 2 bases for J; bases not matched to a gene: 3. The CDR3 nucleotides read TGCAGCGTTGACATTAGCGGGACCTACAATGAGCAGTTCTTC. It translates to CSVDISGTYNEQFF.

V and J are TRBV6-5 and TRBJ2-5, with TRBD1 identical over 10 bases. Trimming removed 6 bases from V and 4 bases from J; junction bases left unmatched: 8. CDR3 length equals 15 residues. In germline, CDR1 is MNHEY, CDR2 SVGAGI. The CDR3 loop is CASSWTGGVGETQYF. Written as DNA, the CDR3 is TGTGCCAGCAGCTGGACAGGGGGAGTAGGAGAGACCCAGTACTTC.

The rearrangement uses TRBV7-9 and TRBJ2-3; 8 bases match TRBD2. The germline V gene has CDR1 SEHNR and CDR2 FQNEAQ (reference sequence). The CDR3 totals 15 residues. V trimming: 4 bases; J trimming: 0 bases; junction bases outside the gene matches: 3. CDR3 DNA: TGTGCCAGCAGCTCACTAGCGGCTAGCACAGATACGCAGTATTTT. Residues: CASSSLAASTDTQYF.

This clone has a single count. The J gene is TRBJ2-3, the V gene TRBV19, with D tentatively TRBD2 (5 bases). Trimming removed 5 bases from V and 2 bases from J, with 11 bases in between. CDR1 is LNHDA, CDR2 SQIVND, per germline (reference sequence). The CDR3 length is 14 residues. The CDR3 sequence: CASSVQTNTDTQYF. The DNA for the CDR3 is TGTGCCAGTAGTGTGCAGACTAACACAGATACGCAGTATTTT.

This chain joins TRBV5-5 and TRBJ1-1; D unresolved. The CDR3 contains 16 residues. Trimming stripped 0 bases from V and 3 bases from J, with 15 bases between. From germline, CDR1 is SGHKS and CDR2 YYEKEE (reference sequence). The CDR3 DNA follows: TGTGCCAGCAGCTTGGTCCTACGACTAGGTGACACTGAAGCTTTCTTT. It is translated as CASSLVLRLGDTEAFF.

The chain combines TRBV15 with TRBJ1-4; TRBD1 is a possible D gene (5 bases). CDR3 size: 17 residues. Per the germline V gene, CDR1 is LNHNV and CDR2 is YYDKDF (reference sequence). Trimming pared 0 bases from V and 5 bases from J, leaving 16 bases between. The CDR3 sequence is CATSRDRMQGTNEKLFF. In DNA form, the CDR3 reads TGTGCCACCAGCAGAGATCGTATGCAGGGAACAAATGAAAAACTGTTTTTT.